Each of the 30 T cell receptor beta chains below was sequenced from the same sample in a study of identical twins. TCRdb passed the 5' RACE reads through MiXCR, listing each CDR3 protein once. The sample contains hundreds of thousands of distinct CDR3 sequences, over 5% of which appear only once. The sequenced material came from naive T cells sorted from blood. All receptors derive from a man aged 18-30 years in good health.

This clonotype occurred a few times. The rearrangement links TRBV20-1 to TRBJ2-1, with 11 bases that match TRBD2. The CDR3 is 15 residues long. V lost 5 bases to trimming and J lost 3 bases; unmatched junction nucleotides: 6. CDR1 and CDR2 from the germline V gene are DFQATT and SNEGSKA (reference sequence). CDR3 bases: TGCAGTGCTGGCACTAGCGGGAGTTTCTACAATGAGCAGTTCTTC. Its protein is CSAGTSGSFYNEQFF.

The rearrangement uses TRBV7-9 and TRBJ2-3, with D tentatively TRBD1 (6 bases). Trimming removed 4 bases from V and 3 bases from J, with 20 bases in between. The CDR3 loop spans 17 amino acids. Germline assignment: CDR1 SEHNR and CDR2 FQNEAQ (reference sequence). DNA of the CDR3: TGTGCCAGCAGCTCTGGGCCCGGGACACACAGAACAGATACGCAGTATTTT. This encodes CASSSGPGTHRTDTQYF.

CDR3: CATSEGESNQPQHF. The CDR3 DNA sequence: TGTGCCACCAGTGAGGGAGAAAGCAATCAGCCCCAGCATTTT. This chain joins TRBV24-1 and TRBJ1-5; D not resolved. Deletions cut 4 bases from V and 1 base from J, with 7 bases between. Germline CDR1 reads KGHDR; CDR2 reads SFDVKD. The CDR3 runs to 14 residues.

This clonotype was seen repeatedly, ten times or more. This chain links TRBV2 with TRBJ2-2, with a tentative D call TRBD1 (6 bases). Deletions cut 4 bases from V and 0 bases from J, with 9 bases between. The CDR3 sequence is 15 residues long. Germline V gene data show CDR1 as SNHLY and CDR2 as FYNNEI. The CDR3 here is CASSVWGPNTGELFF. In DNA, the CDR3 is TGTGCCAGCAGTGTGTGGGGGCCGAACACCGGGGAGCTGTTTTTT.

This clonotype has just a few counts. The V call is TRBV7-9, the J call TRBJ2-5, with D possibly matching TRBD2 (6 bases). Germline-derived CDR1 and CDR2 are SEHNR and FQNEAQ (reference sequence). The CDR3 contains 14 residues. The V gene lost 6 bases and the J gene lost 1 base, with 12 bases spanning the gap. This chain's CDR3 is CASRVGGAQETQYF. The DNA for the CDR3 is TGTGCCAGCAGAGTTGGCGGGGCCCAAGAGACCCAGTACTTC.

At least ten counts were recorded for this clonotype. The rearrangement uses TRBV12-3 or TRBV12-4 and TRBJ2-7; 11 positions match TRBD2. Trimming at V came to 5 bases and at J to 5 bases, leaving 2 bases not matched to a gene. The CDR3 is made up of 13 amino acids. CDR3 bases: TGTGCCAGCAGTCTGGGACTAGCGGACGAGCAGTACTTC. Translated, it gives CASSLGLADEQYF.

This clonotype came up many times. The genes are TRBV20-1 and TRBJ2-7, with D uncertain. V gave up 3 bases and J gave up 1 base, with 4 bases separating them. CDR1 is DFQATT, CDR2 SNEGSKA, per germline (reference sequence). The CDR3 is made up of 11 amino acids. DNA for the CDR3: TGCAGTGCTAGTTCGTCCTACGAGCAGTACTTC. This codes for CSASSSYEQYF.

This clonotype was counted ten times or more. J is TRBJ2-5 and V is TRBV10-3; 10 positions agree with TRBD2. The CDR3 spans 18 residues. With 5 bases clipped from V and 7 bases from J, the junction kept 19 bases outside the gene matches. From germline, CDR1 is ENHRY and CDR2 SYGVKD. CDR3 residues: CAISSPGLAKDGLGTQYF. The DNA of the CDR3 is TGTGCCATCAGTTCACCGGGACTAGCGAAAGACGGGCTGGGGACCCAGTACTTC.

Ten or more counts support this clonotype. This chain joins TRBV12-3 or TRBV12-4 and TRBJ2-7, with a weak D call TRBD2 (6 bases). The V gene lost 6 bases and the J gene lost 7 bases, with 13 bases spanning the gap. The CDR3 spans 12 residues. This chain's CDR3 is CASSHGGGEQYV. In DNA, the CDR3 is TGTGCCAGCAGCCACGGGGGTGGGGAGCAGTACGTC.

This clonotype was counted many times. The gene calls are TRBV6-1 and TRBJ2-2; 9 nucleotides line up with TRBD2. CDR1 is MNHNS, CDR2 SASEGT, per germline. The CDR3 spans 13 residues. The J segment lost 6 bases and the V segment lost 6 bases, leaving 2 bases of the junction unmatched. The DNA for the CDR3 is TGTGCCAGCAGGCTAGCGGGACCCGGGGAGCTGTTTTTT. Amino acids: CASRLAGPGELFF.

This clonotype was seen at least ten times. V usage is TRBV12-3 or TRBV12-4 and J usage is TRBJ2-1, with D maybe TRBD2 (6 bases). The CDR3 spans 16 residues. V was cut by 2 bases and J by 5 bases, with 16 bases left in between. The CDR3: CASSLRWRDRNNEQFF. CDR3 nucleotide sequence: TGTGCCAGCAGTTTAAGGTGGAGGGACCGGAACAATGAGCAGTTCTTC.

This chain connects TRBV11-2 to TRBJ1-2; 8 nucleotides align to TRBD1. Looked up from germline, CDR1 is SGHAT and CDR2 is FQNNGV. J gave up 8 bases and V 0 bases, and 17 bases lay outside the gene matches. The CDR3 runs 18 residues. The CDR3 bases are TGTGCCAGCAGCTTAGACCTCCCCGGACAGGGCGGCCAGGAGGGCTACACCTTC. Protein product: CASSLDLPGQGGQEGYTF.

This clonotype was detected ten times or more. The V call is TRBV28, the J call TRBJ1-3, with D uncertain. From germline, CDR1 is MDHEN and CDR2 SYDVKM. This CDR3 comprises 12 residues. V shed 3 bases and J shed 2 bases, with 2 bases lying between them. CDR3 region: CASSFPGNTIYF. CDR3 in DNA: TGTGCCAGCAGTTTCCCTGGAAACACCATATATTTT.

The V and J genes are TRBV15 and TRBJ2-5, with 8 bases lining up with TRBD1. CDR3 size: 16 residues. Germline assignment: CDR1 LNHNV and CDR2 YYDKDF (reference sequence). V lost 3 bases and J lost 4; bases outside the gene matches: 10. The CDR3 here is CATSSPPTGDIETQYF. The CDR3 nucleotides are TGTGCCACCAGCAGCCCGCCGACAGGGGATATAGAGACCCAGTACTTC.

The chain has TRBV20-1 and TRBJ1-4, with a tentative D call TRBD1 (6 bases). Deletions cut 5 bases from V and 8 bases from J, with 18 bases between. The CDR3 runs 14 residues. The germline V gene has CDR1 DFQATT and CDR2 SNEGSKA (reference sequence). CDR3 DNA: TGCAGTGCTGACCCAGGGGCGCGGGGGGAAAAACTGTTTTTT. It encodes CSADPGARGEKLFF.

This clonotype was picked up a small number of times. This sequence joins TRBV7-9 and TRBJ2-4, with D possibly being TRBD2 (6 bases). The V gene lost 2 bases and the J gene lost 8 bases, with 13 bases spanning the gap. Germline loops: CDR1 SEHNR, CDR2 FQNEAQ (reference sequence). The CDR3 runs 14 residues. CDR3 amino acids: CASSLSNPGDIQYF. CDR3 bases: TGTGCCAGCAGCTTAAGTAATCCGGGGGACATTCAGTACTTC.

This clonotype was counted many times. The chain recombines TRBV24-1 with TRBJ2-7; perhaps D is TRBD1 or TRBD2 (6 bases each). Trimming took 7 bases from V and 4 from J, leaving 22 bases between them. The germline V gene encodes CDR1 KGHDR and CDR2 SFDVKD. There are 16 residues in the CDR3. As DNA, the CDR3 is TGTGCCACCAGCGACAGCCAGGGGACTTTGGGGTACGAGCAGTACTTC. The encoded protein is CATSDSQGTLGYEQYF.

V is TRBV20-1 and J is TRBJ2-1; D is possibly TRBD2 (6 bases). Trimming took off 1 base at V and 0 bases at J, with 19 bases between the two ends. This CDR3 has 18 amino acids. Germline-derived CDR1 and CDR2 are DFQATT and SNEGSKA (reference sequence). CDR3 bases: TGCAGTGCTAGAGCTTCCCTAGGAGCGGGCCTCTCCTACAATGAGCAGTTCTTC. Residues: CSARASLGAGLSYNEQFF.

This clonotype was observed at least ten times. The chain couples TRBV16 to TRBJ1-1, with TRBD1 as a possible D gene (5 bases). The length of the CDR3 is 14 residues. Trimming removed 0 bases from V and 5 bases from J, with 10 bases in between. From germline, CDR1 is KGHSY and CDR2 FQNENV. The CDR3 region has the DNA TGTGCCAGCAGCCAATCTCGAAGGGGAACTGAAGCTTTCTTT. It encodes CASSQSRRGTEAFF.

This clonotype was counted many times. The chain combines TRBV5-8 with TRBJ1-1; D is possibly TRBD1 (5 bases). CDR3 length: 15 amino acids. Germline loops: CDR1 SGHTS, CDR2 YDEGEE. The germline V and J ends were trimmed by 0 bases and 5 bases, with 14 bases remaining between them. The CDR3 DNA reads TGTGCCAGCAGCTTGGGGGCCAGGGTTCAAACTGAAGCTTTCTTT. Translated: CASSLGARVQTEAFF.

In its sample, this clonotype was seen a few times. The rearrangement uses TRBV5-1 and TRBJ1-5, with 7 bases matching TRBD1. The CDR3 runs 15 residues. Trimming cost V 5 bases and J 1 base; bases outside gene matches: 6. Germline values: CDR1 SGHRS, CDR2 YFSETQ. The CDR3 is CASSRGGKSNQPQHF. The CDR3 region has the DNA TGCGCCAGCAGTCGAGGGGGCAAGAGCAATCAGCCCCAGCATTTT.

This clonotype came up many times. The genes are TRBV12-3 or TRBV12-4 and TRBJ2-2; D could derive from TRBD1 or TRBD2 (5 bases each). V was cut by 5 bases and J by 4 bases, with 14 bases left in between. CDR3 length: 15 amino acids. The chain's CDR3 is CASSGTEVGTGELFF. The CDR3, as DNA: TGTGCCAGCAGTGGGACCGAGGTTGGCACCGGGGAGCTGTTTTTT.

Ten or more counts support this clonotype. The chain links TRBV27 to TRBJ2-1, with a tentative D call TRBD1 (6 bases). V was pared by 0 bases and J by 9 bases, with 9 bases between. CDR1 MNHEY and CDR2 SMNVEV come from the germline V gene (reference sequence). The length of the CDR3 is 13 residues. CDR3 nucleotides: TGTGCCAGCAGTTTATCTCCAGGGGCTGAGCAGTTCTTC. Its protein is CASSLSPGAEQFF.

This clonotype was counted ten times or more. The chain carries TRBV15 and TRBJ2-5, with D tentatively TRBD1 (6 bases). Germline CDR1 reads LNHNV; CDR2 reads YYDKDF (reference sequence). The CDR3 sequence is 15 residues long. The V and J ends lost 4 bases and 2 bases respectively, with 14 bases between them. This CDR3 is CATSTLTGVQETQYF. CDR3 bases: TGTGCCACCAGCACATTGACAGGCGTTCAAGAGACCCAGTACTTC.

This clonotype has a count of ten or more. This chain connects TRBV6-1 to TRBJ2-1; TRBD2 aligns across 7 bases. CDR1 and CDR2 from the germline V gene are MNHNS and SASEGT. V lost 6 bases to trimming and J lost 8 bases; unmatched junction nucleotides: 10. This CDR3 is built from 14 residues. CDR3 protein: CASRSILGGDEQFF. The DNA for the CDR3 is TGTGCCAGCAGGTCGATCCTGGGAGGGGATGAGCAGTTCTTC.

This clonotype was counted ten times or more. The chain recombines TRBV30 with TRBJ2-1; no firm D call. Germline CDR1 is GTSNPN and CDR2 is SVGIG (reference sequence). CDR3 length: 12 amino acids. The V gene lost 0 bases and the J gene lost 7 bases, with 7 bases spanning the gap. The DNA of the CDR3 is TGTGCCTGGAGTGTACTCAGTAATGAGCAGTTCTTC. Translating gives CAWSVLSNEQFF.

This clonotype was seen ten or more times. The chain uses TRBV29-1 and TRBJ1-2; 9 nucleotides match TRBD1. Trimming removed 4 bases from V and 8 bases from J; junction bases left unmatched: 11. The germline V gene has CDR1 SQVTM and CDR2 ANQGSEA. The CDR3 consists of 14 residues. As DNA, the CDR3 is TGCAGCGTTGGGACAGGGGATTACAGGTCGGGCTACACCTTC. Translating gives CSVGTGDYRSGYTF.

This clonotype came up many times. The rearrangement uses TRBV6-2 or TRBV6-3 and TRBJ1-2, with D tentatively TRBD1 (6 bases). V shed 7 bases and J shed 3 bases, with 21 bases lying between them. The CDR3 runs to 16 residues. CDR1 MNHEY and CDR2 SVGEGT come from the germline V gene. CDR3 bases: TGTGCCAGCAAACCGGGACAAGGCCCCTGGTACTATGGCTACACCTTC. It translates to CASKPGQGPWYYGYTF.

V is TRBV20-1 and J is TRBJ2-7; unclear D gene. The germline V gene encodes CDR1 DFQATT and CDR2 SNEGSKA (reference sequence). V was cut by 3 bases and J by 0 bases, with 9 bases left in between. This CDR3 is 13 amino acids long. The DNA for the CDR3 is TGCAGTGCTAGTATCGGCTTCTCCTACGAGCAGTACTTC. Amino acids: CSASIGFSYEQYF.

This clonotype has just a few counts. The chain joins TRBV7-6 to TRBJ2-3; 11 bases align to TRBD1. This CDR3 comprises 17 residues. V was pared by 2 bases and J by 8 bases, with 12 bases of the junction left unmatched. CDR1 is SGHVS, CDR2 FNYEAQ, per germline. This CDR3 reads CASSLPRDRGLIVTQYF. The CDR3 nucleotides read TGTGCCAGCAGCTTACCCCGGGACAGGGGGTTAATAGTTACGCAGTATTTT.